What follows are 2 T cell receptor beta chains derived from one specimen sequenced in a study of blood T cell repertoires in COVID-19. The method was immunoSEQ multiplex PCR; TCRdb's version includes in-frame clones alone and lacks a portion of them. The table lists more than 95,000 clones, 81% of them singletons. Sample: peripheral blood. These receptor sequences come from a man aged 25 to 40 with COVID-19, enrolled during active disease.

The chain recombines TRBV19 with TRBJ2-5, with TRBD2 as a possible D gene (5 bases). The CDR3 has 14 residues. CDR1 and CDR2 (germline): LNHDA, SQIVND (reference sequence). V lost 5 bases, J lost 1 base, and 11 bases lay in between. The CDR3 loop reads CASSPRESQETQYF. The CDR3 DNA reads as TGTGCCAGTAGTCCAAGGGAGTCCCAAGAGACCCAGTACTTC.

This rearrangement joins TRBV5-1 to TRBJ2-1; 14 bases are a match to TRBD2. Germline loops: CDR1 SGHRS, CDR2 YFSETQ. CDR3 length: 22 amino acids. V lost 0 bases, J lost 4 bases, and 18 bases stayed unmatched. The CDR3 coding sequence is TGCGCCAGCAGCTTGGGCGGAGACTTGGGACTAGCGGGGGCCCGTACATACAATGAGCAGTTCTTC. This translates into CASSLGGDLGLAGARTYNEQFF.